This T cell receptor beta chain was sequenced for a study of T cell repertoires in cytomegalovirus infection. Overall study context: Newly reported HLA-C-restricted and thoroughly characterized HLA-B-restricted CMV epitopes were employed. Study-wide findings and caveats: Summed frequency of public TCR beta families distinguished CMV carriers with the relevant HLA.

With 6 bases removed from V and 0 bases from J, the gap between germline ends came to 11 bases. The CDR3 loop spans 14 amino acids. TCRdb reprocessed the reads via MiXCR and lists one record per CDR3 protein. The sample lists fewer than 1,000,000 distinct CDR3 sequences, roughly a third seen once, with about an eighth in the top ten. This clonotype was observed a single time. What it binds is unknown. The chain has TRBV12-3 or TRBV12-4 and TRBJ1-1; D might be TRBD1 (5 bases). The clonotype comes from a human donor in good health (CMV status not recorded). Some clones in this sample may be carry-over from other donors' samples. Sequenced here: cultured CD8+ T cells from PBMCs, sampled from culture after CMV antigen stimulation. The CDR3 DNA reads TGTGCCAGCAGCGTACAGGACATGAACACTGAAGCTTTCTTT. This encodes CASSVQDMNTEAFF.